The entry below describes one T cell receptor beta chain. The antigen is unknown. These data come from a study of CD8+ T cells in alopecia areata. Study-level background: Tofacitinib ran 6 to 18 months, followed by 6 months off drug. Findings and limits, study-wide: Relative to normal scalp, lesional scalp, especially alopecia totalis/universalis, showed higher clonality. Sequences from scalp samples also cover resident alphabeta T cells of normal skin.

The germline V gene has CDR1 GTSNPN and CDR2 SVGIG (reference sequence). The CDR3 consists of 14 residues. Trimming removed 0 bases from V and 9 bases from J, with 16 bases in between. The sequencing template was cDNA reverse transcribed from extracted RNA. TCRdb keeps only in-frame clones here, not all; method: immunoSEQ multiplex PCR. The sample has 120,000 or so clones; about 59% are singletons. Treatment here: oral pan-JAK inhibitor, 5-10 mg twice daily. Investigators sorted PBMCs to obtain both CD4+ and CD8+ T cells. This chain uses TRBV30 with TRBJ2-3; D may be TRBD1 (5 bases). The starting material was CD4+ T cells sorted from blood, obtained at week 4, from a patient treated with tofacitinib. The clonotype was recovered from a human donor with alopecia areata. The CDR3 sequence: CAWSVRAGQATQYF. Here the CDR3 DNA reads TGTGCCTGGAGTGTAAGGGCAGGGCAAGCAACGCAGTATTTT. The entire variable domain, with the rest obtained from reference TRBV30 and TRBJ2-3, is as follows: SQTIHQWPATLVQPVGSPLSLECTVEGTSNPNLYWYRQAAGRGLQLLFYSVGIGQISSEVPQNLSASRPQDRQFILSSKKLLLSDSGFYLCAWSVRAGQATQYFGPGTRLTVL.